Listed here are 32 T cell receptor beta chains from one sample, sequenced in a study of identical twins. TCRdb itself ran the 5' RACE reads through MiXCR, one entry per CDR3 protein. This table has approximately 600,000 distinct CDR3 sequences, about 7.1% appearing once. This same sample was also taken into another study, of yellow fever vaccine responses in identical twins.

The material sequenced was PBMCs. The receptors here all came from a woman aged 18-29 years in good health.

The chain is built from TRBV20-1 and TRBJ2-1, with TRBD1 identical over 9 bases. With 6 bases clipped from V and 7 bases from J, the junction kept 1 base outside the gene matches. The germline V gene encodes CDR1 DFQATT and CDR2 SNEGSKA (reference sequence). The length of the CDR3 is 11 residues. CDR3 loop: CSAGQGNEQFF. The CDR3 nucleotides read TGCAGTGCGGGACAGGGAAATGAGCAGTTCTTC.

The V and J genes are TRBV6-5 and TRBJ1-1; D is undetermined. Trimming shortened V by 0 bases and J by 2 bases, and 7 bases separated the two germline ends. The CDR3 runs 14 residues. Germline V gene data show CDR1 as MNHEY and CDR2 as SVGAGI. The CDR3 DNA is TGTGCCAGCAGTTACTCGTGGGAAAACACTGAAGCTTTCTTT. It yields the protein CASSYSWENTEAFF.

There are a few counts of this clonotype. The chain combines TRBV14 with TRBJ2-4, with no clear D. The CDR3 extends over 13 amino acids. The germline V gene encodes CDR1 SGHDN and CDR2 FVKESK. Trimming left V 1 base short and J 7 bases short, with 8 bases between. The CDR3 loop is CASSQVGWNIQYF. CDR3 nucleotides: TGTGCCAGCAGCCAAGTCGGTTGGAACATTCAGTACTTC.

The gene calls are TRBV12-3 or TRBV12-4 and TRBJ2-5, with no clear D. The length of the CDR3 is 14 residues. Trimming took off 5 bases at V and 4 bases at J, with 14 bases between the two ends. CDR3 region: CASSPPGGRETQYF. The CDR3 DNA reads TGTGCCAGCAGTCCCCCGGGTGGGCGAGAGACCCAGTACTTC.

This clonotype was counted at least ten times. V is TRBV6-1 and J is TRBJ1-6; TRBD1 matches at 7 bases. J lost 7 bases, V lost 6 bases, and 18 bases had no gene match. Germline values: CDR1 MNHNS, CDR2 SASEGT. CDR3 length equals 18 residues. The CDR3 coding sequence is TGTGCCAGCAGCAACGCCCATCCCCGGGACAGTAAAAATTCACCCCTCCACTTT. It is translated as CASSNAHPRDSKNSPLHF.

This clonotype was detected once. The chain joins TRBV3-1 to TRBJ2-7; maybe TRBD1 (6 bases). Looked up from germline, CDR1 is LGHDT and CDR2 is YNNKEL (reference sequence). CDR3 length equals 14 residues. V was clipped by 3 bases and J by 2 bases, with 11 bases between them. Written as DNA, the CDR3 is TGTGCCAGCAGCCAGGGGGCTGAGGCCTACGAGCAGTACGTC. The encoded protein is CASSQGAEAYEQYV.

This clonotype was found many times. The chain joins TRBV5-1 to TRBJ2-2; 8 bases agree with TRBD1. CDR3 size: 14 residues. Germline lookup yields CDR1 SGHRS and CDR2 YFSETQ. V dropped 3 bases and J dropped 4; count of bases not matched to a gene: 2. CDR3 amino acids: CASSSTGATGELFF. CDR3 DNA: TGCGCCAGCAGCTCGACAGGGGCCACCGGGGAGCTGTTTTTT.

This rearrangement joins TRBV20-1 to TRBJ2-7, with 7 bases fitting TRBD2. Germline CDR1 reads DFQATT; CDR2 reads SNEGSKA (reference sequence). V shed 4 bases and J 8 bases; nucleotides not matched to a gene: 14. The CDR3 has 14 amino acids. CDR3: CSAILERGRRQQYV. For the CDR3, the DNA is TGCAGTGCTATCCTCGAGCGGGGCCGGCGACAGCAGTACGTC.

CDR3 nucleotides: TGTGCCAGCAGCAAGGACAAAACCCAACAGTTCTTC. Its translation is CASSKDKTQQFF. The rearrangement uses TRBV12-3 or TRBV12-4 and TRBJ2-1; tentative D call: TRBD1 (5 bases). With 6 bases removed from V and 13 bases from J, the gap between germline ends came to 16 bases. The CDR3 spans 12 residues.

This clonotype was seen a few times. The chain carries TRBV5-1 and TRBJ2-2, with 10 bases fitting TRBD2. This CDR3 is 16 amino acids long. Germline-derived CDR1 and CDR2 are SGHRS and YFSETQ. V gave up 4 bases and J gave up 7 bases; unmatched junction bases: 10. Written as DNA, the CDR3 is TGCGCCAGCAGCGTTTCTAGCGGGAGTTTGAGCGGGGAGCTGTTTTTT. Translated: CASSVSSGSLSGELFF.

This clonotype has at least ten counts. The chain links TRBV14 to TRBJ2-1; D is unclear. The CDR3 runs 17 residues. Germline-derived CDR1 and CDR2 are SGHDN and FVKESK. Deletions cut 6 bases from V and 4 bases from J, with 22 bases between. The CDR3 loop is CASRATVGSGPYNEQFF. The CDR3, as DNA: TGTGCCAGCAGGGCAACGGTGGGAAGTGGGCCTTACAATGAGCAGTTCTTC.

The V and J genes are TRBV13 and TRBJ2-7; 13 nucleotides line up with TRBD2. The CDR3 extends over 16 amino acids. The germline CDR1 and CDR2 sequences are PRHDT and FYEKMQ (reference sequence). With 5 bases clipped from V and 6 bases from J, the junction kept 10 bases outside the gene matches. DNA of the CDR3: TGTGCCAGCAGCGCCCCCAGACTAGCGGGAGGCTCCGAGCAGTACTTC. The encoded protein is CASSAPRLAGGSEQYF.

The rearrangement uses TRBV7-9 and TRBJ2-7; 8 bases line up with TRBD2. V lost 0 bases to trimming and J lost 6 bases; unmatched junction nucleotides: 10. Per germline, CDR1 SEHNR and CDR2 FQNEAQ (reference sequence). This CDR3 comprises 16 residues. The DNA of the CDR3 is TGTGCCAGCAGCTTAGCTCCGGCTAGCGGGCATCCCGAGCAGTACTTC. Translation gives CASSLAPASGHPEQYF.

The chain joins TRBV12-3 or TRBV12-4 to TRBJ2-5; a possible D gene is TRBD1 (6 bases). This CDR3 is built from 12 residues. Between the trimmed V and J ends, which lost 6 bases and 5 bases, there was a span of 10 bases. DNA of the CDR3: TGTGCCAGCAGCAGACAGGCGGAGACCCAGTACTTC. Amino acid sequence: CASSRQAETQYF.

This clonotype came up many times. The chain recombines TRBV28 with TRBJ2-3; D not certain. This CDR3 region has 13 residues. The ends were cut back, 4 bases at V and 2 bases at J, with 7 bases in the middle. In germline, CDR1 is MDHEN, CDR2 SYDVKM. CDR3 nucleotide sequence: TGTGCCAGCAGTTACCCTAACACAGATACGCAGTATTTT. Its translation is CASSYPNTDTQYF.

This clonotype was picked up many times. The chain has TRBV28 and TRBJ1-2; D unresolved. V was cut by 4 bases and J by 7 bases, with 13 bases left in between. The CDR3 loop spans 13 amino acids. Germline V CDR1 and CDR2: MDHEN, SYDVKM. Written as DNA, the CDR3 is TGTGCCAGCAGTTATAGGAATTCTGGTGGCTACACCTTC. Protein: CASSYRNSGGYTF.

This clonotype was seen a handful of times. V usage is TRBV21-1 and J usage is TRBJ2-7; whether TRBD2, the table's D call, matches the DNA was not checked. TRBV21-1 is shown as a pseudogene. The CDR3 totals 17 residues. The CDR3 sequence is CASSRVGGPASSYEQYF. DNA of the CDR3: TGTGCCAGCAGCCGAGTGGGAGGGCCTGCGAGCTCCTACGAGCAGTACTTC.

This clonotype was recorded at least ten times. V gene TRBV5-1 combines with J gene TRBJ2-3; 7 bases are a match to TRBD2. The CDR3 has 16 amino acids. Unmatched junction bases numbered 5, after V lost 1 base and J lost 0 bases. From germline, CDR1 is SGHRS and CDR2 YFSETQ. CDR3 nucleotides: TGCGCCAGCAGCTTGACCCCTAGCGGCAGCACAGATACGCAGTATTTT. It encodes CASSLTPSGSTDTQYF.

DNA for the CDR3: TGTGCCAGCAGCGCACGTCCCACAGATACGCAGTATTTT. It codes for CASSARPTDTQYF. The chain has TRBV7-2 and TRBJ2-3; D gene unclear. Germline V gives CDR1 SGHTA, CDR2 FQGNSA. With 5 bases removed from V and 2 bases from J, the gap between germline ends came to 8 bases. The CDR3 runs 13 residues.

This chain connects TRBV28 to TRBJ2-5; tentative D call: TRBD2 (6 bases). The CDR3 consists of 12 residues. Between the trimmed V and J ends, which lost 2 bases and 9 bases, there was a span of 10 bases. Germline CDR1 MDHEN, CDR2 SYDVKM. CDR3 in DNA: TGTGCCAGCAGTTTACCGGGAGTGGCCCAGTACTTC. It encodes CASSLPGVAQYF. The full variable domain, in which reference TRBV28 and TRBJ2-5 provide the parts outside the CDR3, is DVKVTQSSRYLVKRTGEKVFLECVQDMDHENMFWYRQDPGLGLRLIYFSYDVKMKEKGDIPEGYSVSREKKERFSLILESASTNQTSMYLCASSLPGVAQYFGPGTRLLVL.

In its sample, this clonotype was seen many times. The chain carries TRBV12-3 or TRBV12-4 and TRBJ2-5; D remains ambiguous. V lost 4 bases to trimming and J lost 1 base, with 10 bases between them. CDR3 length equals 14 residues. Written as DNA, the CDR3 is TGTGCCAGCAGTTCTTTGGTAGGCCAAGAGACCCAGTACTTC. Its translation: CASSSLVGQETQYF.

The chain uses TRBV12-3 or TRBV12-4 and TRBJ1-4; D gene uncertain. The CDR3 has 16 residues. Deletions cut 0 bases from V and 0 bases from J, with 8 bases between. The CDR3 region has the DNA TGTGCCAGCAGTTTAGCCGGCCGTGCAACTAATGAAAAACTGTTTTTT. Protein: CASSLAGRATNEKLFF.

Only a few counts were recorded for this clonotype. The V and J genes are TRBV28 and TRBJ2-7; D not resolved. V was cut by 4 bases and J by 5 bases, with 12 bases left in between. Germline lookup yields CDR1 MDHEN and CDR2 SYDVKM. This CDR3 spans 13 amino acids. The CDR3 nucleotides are TGTGCCAGCAGTTCCCCGCAGAATAACGAGCAGTACTTC. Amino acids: CASSSPQNNEQYF.

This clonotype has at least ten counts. CDR3 coding DNA: TGTGCCAGCAGTCCGACATGGGACACCGGGGAGCTGTTTTTT. Translated: CASSPTWDTGELFF. The chain has TRBV12-3 or TRBV12-4 and TRBJ2-2; D gene uncertain. The CDR3 contains 14 residues. The V end was cut by 5 bases, the J end by 3 bases, with 10 bases between.

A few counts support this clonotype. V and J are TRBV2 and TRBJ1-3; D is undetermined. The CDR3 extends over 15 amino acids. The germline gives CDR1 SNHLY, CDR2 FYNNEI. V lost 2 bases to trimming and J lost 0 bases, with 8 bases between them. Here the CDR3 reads CASSESAVSGNTIYF. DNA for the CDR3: TGTGCCAGCAGTGAATCGGCGGTCTCTGGAAACACCATATATTTT.

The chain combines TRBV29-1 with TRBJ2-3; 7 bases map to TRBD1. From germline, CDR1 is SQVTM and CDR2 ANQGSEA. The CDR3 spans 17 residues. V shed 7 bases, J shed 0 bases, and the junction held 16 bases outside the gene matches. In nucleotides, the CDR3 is TGCAGCGCTGTCGACCCCACAGGGGTATCGAGCACAGATACGCAGTATTTT. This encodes CSAVDPTGVSSTDTQYF.

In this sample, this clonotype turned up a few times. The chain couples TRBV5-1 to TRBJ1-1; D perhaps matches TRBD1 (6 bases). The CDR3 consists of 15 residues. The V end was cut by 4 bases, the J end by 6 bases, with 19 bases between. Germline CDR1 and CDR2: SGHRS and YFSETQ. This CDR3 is CASSPPGGLTSEAFF. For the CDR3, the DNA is TGCGCCAGCAGCCCCCCGGGGGGGCTTACTTCTGAAGCTTTCTTT. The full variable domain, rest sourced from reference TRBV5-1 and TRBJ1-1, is KAGVTQTPRYLIKTRGQQVTLSCSPISGHRSVSWYQQTPGQGLQFLFEYFSETQRNKGNFPGRFSGRQFSNSRSEMNVSTLELGDSALYLCASSPPGGLTSEAFFGQGTRLTVV.

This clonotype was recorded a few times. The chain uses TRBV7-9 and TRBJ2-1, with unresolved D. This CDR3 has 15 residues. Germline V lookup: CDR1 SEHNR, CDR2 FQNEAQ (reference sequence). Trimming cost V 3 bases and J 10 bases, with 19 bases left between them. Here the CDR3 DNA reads TGTGCCAGCAGCTTTACTTACGGTCTGGGGATGGAGCAGTTCTTC. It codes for CASSFTYGLGMEQFF.

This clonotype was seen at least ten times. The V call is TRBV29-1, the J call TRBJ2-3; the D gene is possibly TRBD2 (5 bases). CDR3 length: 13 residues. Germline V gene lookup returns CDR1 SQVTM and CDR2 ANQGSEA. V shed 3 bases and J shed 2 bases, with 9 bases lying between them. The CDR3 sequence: CSVDASPTDTQYF. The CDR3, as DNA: TGCAGCGTTGACGCTAGCCCCACAGATACGCAGTATTTT.

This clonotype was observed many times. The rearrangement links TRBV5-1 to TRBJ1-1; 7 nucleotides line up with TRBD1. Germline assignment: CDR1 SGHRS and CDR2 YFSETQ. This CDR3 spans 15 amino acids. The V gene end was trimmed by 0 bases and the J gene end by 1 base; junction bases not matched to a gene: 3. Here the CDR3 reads CASSLGTGANTEAFF. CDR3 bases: TGCGCCAGCAGCTTGGGAACAGGGGCGAACACTGAAGCTTTCTTT. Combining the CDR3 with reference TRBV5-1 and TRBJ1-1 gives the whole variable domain KAGVTQTPRYLIKTRGQQVTLSCSPISGHRSVSWYQQTPGQGLQFLFEYFSETQRNKGNFPGRFSGRQFSNSRSEMNVSTLELGDSALYLCASSLGTGANTEAFFGQGTRLTVV.

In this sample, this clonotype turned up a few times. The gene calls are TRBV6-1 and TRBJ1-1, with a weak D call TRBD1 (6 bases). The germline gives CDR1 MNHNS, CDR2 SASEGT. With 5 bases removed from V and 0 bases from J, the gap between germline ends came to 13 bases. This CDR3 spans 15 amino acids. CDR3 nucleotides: TGTGCCAGCAGTCCCCGGGCAGGGGTGAACACTGAAGCTTTCTTT. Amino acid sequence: CASSPRAGVNTEAFF.

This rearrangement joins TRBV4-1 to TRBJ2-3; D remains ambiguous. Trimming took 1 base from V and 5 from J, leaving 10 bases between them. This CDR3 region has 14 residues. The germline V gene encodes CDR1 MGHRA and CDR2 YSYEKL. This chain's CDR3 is CASSQVGIGDTQYF. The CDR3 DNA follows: TGCGCCAGCAGCCAAGTAGGTATTGGAGATACGCAGTATTTT.